The following is a T cell receptor beta chain sequence with its context. This sample is drawn from a study of blood T cell repertoires in COVID-19. About the study: The United States, Italy and Spain were the sources of the acute and convalescent COVID-19 samples. The analysed material was cDNA or gDNA that came from T cells, B-cell-depleted T cells, or PBMCs.

TCRdb keeps only in-frame clones here, not all; method: immunoSEQ multiplex PCR. Of about 100,000 clones listed, over 60% were seen once; the top ten hold roughly 4%. CDR3 length equals 16 residues. V dropped 4 bases and J dropped 7; count of bases not matched to a gene: 11. Germline CDR1 and CDR2: SGHTS and YDEGEE. The sequence came from a man aged 70 or older with acute or convalescent COVID-19. The sequenced sample consisted of peripheral blood. The rearrangement uses TRBV5-8 and TRBJ1-5; TRBD1 matches 10 bases. The CDR3 loop is CASSLTGTGVLQPQHF. DNA for the CDR3: TGTGCCAGCAGCCTGACCGGGACAGGGGTATTACAGCCCCAGCATTTT.